This passage covers 4 T cell receptor beta chains from one sample sequenced in a study of blood T cell repertoires in COVID-19. Assay: immunoSEQ multiplex PCR; the TCRdb copy retains only in-frame clones and omits some. Found here are about 96,000 clones, 84% of them singletons; the top ten hold 17%. The sequenced sample was peripheral blood. The receptors here all came from a woman aged 55 to 70 with acute or convalescent COVID-19.

This clone appeared once. This sequence joins TRBV25-1 and TRBJ1-4, with TRBD1 matching 8 bases. The CDR3 consists of 16 residues. Trimming removed 1 base from V and 4 bases from J; junction bases left unmatched: 5. The germline V gene encodes CDR1 MGHDK and CDR2 SYGVNS. CDR3 nucleotides: TGTGCCAGCAGTGAATTCAGGGGGCGGGATAATGAAAAACTGTTTTTT. Protein: CASSEFRGRDNEKLFF.

The rearrangement uses TRBV28 and TRBJ1-5; 8 nucleotides line up with TRBD1. Germline CDR1 and CDR2: MDHEN and SYDVKM. Unmatched junction bases numbered 11, after V lost 4 bases and J lost 3 bases. The CDR3 loop spans 17 amino acids. This CDR3 is CASSSPWQGASNQPQHF. The CDR3 DNA reads TGTGCCAGCAGTTCCCCATGGCAGGGGGCTTCCAATCAGCCCCAGCATTTT.

The CDR3 DNA follows: TGTGCCAGCAGCCCACGACAGGGCCAGGGCCAGCCCCAGCATTTT. Protein sequence: CASSPRQGQGQPQHF. The chain links TRBV2 to TRBJ1-5, with 7 bases identical to TRBD1. This CDR3 spans 15 amino acids. After removal of 6 bases from V and 7 bases from J, the junction contained 12 bases not matched to a gene. Germline V gene data show CDR1 as SNHLY and CDR2 as FYNNEI. The whole variable domain, filled in from reference TRBV2 and TRBJ1-5, reads EPEVTQTPSHQVTQMGQEVILRCVPISNHLYFYWYRQILGQKVEFLVSFYNNEISEKSEIFDDQFSVERPDGSNFTLKIRSTKLEDSAMYFCASSPRQGQGQPQHFGDGTRLSIL.

This rearrangement joins TRBV7-2 to TRBJ2-3; tentatively, D is TRBD1 (6 bases). The CDR3 has 15 amino acids. Trimming cost V 5 bases and J 2 bases, with 14 bases left between them. Germline assignment: CDR1 SGHTA and CDR2 FQGNSA. CDR3 sequence reads: CASSSTGTLTDTQYF. CDR3 nucleotide sequence: TGTGCCAGCAGCAGTACGGGGACACTCACAGATACGCAGTATTTT.